The rows below give T cell receptor beta chains drawn from one sample of a study of blood T cells in healthy people across ages. TCRdb analysed the 5' RACE reads with MiXCR anew, one entry per CDR3 protein. The sample carries roughly 1.5 million distinct CDR3 sequences, around 40% recorded once. Specimen: blood. All receptors derive from a woman aged 18 to 35 in good health. CDR3s include the opening cysteine and the closing phenylalanine or tryptophan. A D gene is named only where the DNA matches it firmly. For some rows the clone size is stated as once, few or many, or as a class when expanded; others skip it.

d_gene	v_gene	j_gene	abundance	CDR3nt	CDR3aa
-	TRBV28	TRBJ2-7	-	TGTGCCAGCAGAGAGACAGTAGCCTACGAGCAGTACTTC	CASRETVAYEQYF
TRBD2	TRBV7-9	TRBJ2-1	-	TGTGCCAGCAGCTATAGGGCTAGCGGGAGTCATGGGCAGTTCTTC	CASSYRASGSHGQFF
-	TRBV10-3	TRBJ2-7	-	TGTGCCACTGCGGGACAGATTACCTACGAGCAGTACTTC	CATAGQITYEQYF
-	TRBV30	TRBJ2-7	few	TGTGCCTGGATGAGGGGGACCTACGAGCAGTACTTC	CAWMRGTYEQYF
TRBD1	TRBV12-3/TRBV12-4	TRBJ2-7	-	TGTGCCAGCAGCCGGGACAGGGTGATCTACGAGCAGTACTTC	CASSRDRVIYEQYF
-	TRBV20-1	TRBJ1-1	few	TGCAGTGCTAGAGATCCTGAGGGACCAGACACTGAAGCTTTCTTT	CSARDPEGPDTEAFF
-	TRBV20-1	TRBJ1-5	-	TGCAGTGCTTTCGACAGCTCCCCGAATCAGCCCCAGCATTTT	CSAFDSSPNQPQHF
-	TRBV28	TRBJ2-1	-	TGTGCCAGCAGTTTACAGTCCCGACTTCACTACAATGAGCAGTTCTTC	CASSLQSRLHYNEQFF
-	TRBV15	TRBJ2-7	-	TGTGCCACCAGCAGAGATCTCGGGGACACCTACGAGCAGTACTTC	CATSRDLGDTYEQYF
-	TRBV20-1	TRBJ1-5	-	TGCAGTGCGGACAGAGATAGCAATCAGCCCCAGCATTTT	CSADRDSNQPQHF
-	TRBV11-2	TRBJ1-2	few	TGTGCCAGCAGCTCCTTAGGTAGCCAACTCTATGGCTACACCTTC	CASSSLGSQLYGYTF
-	TRBV10-3	TRBJ1-2	-	TGTGCCATCAGTGAGTCGGGGCCGCAGCCGGACCTCTATGGCTACACCTTC	CAISESGPQPDLYGYTF
TRBD1	TRBV6-5	TRBJ2-7	-	TGTGCCAGCAGTCCGGGACAGGGAGTCCTCGGCGAGCAGTACTTC	CASSPGQGVLGEQYF
TRBD1	TRBV7-2	TRBJ2-1	-	TGTGCCAGCAGCTACGGGACAGGGGACAATGAGCAGTTCTTC	CASSYGTGDNEQFF
TRBD2	TRBV12-3/TRBV12-4	TRBJ2-1	few	TGTGCCAGCAGTCCGGCGGGAGGTGGGGACAATGAGCAGTTCTTC	CASSPAGGGDNEQFF
-	TRBV5-6	TRBJ2-2	-	TGTGCCAGCAGCTCCACAGGATTGGGCGGGGAGCTGTTTTTT	CASSSTGLGGELFF
TRBD2	TRBV4-1	TRBJ2-3	-	TGCGCCAGCAGCGGTCTAGCGGGGGTGTTCACAGATACGAAGTATTTT	CASSGLAGVFTDTKYF
-	TRBV9	TRBJ2-1	few	TGTGCCAGCAGCAGGGAGCAAAGCGTCAACAATGAGCAGTTCTTC	CASSREQSVNNEQFF
TRBD2	TRBV7-3	TRBJ2-1	-	TGTGCCAGCAGCCCCCTAGCGGGACTTAGAAATGAGCAGTTCTTC	CASSPLAGLRNEQFF
-	TRBV6-1	TRBJ2-7	-	TGTGCCAGCAGCGAATGGGGGACGGCCACCTACGAGCAGTACTTC	CASSEWGTATYEQYF
TRBD2	TRBV5-1	TRBJ2-5	-	TGCGCCAGCAGCTTGAATAGCGGGAGGGCCAGCAAAGAGACCCAGTACTTC	CASSLNSGRASKETQYF
-	TRBV5-1	TRBJ1-1	-	TGCGCCAGCAGCTTCGGGTCGGCCACTGAAGCTTTCTTT	CASSFGSATEAFF
TRBD1	TRBV7-2	TRBJ2-7	few	TGTGCCAGCAGCTCCGAGGACAGGGCCTACGAGCAGTACTTC	CASSSEDRAYEQYF
-	TRBV7-2	TRBJ2-7	few	TGTGCCAGCAGCTCCTACTTCTACGAGCAGTACTTC	CASSSYFYEQYF
-	TRBV27	TRBJ2-3	-	TGCGCCAGCAGTTTTACGGCAGATACGCAGTATTTT	CASSFTADTQYF
-	TRBV6-2/TRBV6-3	TRBJ1-6	-	TGTGCCAGCAGTTACCTCCAGGGATCTTCGCGTTCACCCCTCCACTTT	CASSYLQGSSRSPLHF
-	TRBV29-1	TRBJ2-1	-	TGCAGCGCCCCCCTGCGGGGTAATGAGCAGTTCTTC	CSAPLRGNEQFF
-	TRBV20-1	TRBJ1-1	-	TGCAGTGCTAGAGAGGGGGGTCTTGAAGCTTTCTTT	CSAREGGLEAFF